Shown below are 25 T cell receptor beta chains from a single sample sequenced in a study of cytomegalovirus exposure and HLA in healthy donors. PCR primers comprised 60 Vbeta and 13 Jbeta primers. Libraries were prepared by immunoSEQ multiplex PCR; TCRdb keeps only in-frame clonotypes and omits some of them. Here the sample spans 100,000 to 150,000 clones, approximately 81% being singletons. Sequencing was performed on PBMCs. These receptors were collected from a man aged 18 to 30 in good health and CMV-seronegative.

This clone was seen a single time. The V call is TRBV29-1, the J call TRBJ1-1; D gene ambiguous. V gave up 4 bases and J gave up 11 bases, with 11 bases separating them. The CDR3 has 10 amino acids. CDR1 and CDR2 from the germline V gene are SQVTM and ANQGSEA. CDR3 sequence (DNA): TGCAGCGTTGTAGTCGTCGAGGCTTTCTTT. The encoded protein is CSVVVVEAFF.

The gene calls are TRBV25-1 and TRBJ1-3; tentatively, D is TRBD1 (6 bases). The CDR3 consists of 17 residues. Germline V gene sequence: CDR1 MGHDK, CDR2 SYGVNS. The ends were cut back, 0 bases at V and 8 bases at J, with 20 bases in the middle. In DNA form, the CDR3 reads TGTGCCAGCAGTGAATATGCGGACAGCGCGTTAGGGGACACCATATATTTT. Its protein product is CASSEYADSALGDTIYF.

The rearrangement joins TRBV5-1 to TRBJ2-3; 12 positions agree with TRBD2. CDR3 length: 16 residues. The V gene end was trimmed by 0 bases and the J gene end by 3 bases; junction bases not matched to a gene: 2. Per the germline V gene, CDR1 is SGHRS and CDR2 is YFSETQ. The CDR3 bases are TGCGCCAGCAGCTTGGGACTAGCGGGAGAGACAGATACGCAGTATTTT. Its translation: CASSLGLAGETDTQYF.

V usage is TRBV28 and J usage is TRBJ1-2; weak D call: TRBD1 (6 bases). Between the trimmed V and J ends, which lost 4 bases and 3 bases, there was a span of 12 bases. Germline CDR1 and CDR2: MDHEN and SYDVKM. The CDR3 runs 14 residues. CDR3 in DNA: TGTGCCAGCAGTTCACAGGGTGCGGACTATGGCTACACCTTC. It translates to CASSSQGADYGYTF.

This chain links TRBV6-1 with TRBJ2-7; 8 bases match TRBD2. Germline CDR1 and CDR2: MNHNS and SASEGT. The trim removed 2 bases at V and 2 bases at J, leaving 5 bases unmatched. The CDR3 runs to 15 residues. CDR3 loop: CASSERLAGPYEQYV. As DNA, the CDR3 is TGTGCCAGCAGTGAAAGATTAGCGGGACCCTACGAGCAGTACGTC.

V usage is TRBV18 and J usage is TRBJ1-4; unclear D gene. Trimming took off 0 bases at V and 6 bases at J, with 8 bases between the two ends. Per germline, CDR1 KGHSH and CDR2 LQKENI. The CDR3 totals 14 residues. The CDR3 DNA reads TGTGCCAGCTCACCACCCTTCCCGGATGAAAAACTGTTTTTT. It encodes CASSPPFPDEKLFF. Together with reference TRBV18 and TRBJ1-4, the CDR3 gives the full variable domain: NAGVMQNPRHLVRRRGQEARLRCSPMKGHSHVYWYRQLPEEGLKFMVYLQKENIIDESGMPKERFSAEFPKEGPSILRIQQVVRGDSAAYFCASSPPFPDEKLFFGSGTQLSVL.

The J gene is TRBJ2-5, the V gene TRBV6-6; unclear D gene. TRBJ2-7 matches the DNA end more closely, so the J call is doubtful. The germline CDR1 and CDR2 sequences are MNHNY and SVGAGI (reference sequence). The CDR3 runs to 14 residues. Written as DNA, the CDR3 is TGTGCCAGCAGTTACATCGAACAGTTCTACGAGCAGTACTTC. Translating gives CASSYIEQFYEQYF.

This sequence joins TRBV5-1 and TRBJ2-1, with 10 bases matching TRBD2. V dropped 4 bases and J dropped 4; count of bases not matched to a gene: 8. The CDR3 totals 16 residues. Looked up from germline, CDR1 is SGHRS and CDR2 is YFSETQ. The CDR3 DNA reads TGCGCCAGCAGCCCGCCCGGGACTAGCGTGTACAATGAGCAGTTCTTC. Residues: CASSPPGTSVYNEQFF. The variable domain in full, with the rest retrieved from reference TRBV5-1 and TRBJ2-1, is KAGVTQTPRYLIKTRGQQVTLSCSPISGHRSVSWYQQTPGQGLQFLFEYFSETQRNKGNFPGRFSGRQFSNSRSEMNVSTLELGDSALYLCASSPPGTSVYNEQFFGPGTRLTVL.

The chain employs TRBV7-9 and TRBJ2-1; D is possibly TRBD2 (5 bases). The CDR3 covers 13 residues. Trimming cost V 5 bases and J 6 bases, with 11 bases left between them. Germline CDR1 is SEHNR and CDR2 is FQNEAQ (reference sequence). The CDR3 reads CASSGRTVNEQFF. The DNA for the CDR3 is TGTGCCAGCAGCGGCCGGACTGTCAATGAGCAGTTCTTC.

V usage is TRBV29-1 and J usage is TRBJ2-1; 7 positions match TRBD1. The CDR3 has 13 amino acids. From germline, CDR1 is SQVTM and CDR2 ANQGSEA. V shed 3 bases, J shed 5 bases, and the junction held 4 bases outside the gene matches. The CDR3 is CSVDGDRDNEQFF. The CDR3 DNA reads TGCAGCGTTGACGGGGACAGAGACAATGAGCAGTTCTTC.

V is TRBV7-3 and J is TRBJ2-3, with 10 positions matching TRBD2. The CDR3 is 16 residues long. The V gene's germline CDR1 is SGHTA and CDR2 FQGTGA. V lost 2 bases and J lost 5; bases outside the gene matches: 7. CDR3 sequence: CASSLSSGSGLDTQYF. The CDR3 bases are TGTGCCAGCAGCTTATCTAGCGGGAGCGGGTTAGATACGCAGTATTTT. Complete variable domain (other parts from reference TRBV7-3 and TRBJ2-3): GAGVSQTPSNKVTEKGKYVELRCDPISGHTALYWYRQSLGQGPEFLIYFQGTGAADDSGLPNDRFFAVRPEGSVSTLKIQRTERGDSAVYLCASSLSSGSGLDTQYFGPGTRLTVL.

This clone is labeled as medium-sized (0.01 to 0.1%). The rearrangement joins TRBV5-5 to TRBJ1-2, with D perhaps matching TRBD1 (5 bases). The V gene lost 0 bases and the J gene lost 1 base, with 13 bases spanning the gap. CDR3 length: 16 amino acids. Per the germline V gene, CDR1 is SGHKS and CDR2 is YYEKEE (reference sequence). This CDR3 is CASSLAGRDFNYGYTF. In DNA form, the CDR3 reads TGTGCCAGCAGCTTGGCGGGCAGGGACTTTAACTATGGCTACACCTTC.

The rearrangement joins TRBV10-2 to TRBJ2-1; 14 bases align to TRBD2. Germline V gene lookup returns CDR1 WSHSY and CDR2 SAAADI. CDR3 size: 17 residues. J was trimmed by 1 base and V by 5 bases; bases with no gene match: 4. The CDR3 spells CASSPTSGRVSYNEQFF. The DNA for the CDR3 is TGCGCCAGCAGTCCGACTAGCGGGAGGGTGTCCTACAATGAGCAGTTCTTC.

The J gene is TRBJ1-1, the V gene TRBV7-8, with TRBD1 as a possible D gene (6 bases). V was trimmed by 3 bases and J by 4 bases, leaving 15 bases between them. This CDR3 region has 15 residues. Per the germline V gene, CDR1 is SGHVS and CDR2 is FQNEAQ. The CDR3 spells CASSFIQGYGTEAFF. CDR3 nucleotides: TGTGCCAGCAGCTTCATACAGGGATACGGCACTGAAGCTTTCTTT.

This chain links TRBV25-1 with TRBJ1-4; 8 nucleotides line up with TRBD1. Germline-derived CDR1 and CDR2 are MGHDK and SYGVNS. V was pared by 6 bases and J by 5 bases, with 2 bases of the junction left unmatched. This CDR3 comprises 13 residues. CDR3 sequence reads: CASRTGANEKLFF. The DNA for the CDR3 is TGTGCCAGCAGGACAGGGGCCAATGAAAAACTGTTTTTT.

This chain connects TRBV13 to TRBJ2-1; TRBD2 matches 13 bases. The CDR3 runs 17 residues. V was clipped by 0 bases and J by 7 bases; unmatched bases: 6. Germline-derived CDR1 and CDR2 are PRHDT and FYEKMQ (reference sequence). CDR3 protein: CASSLGRTSGSQNEQFF. The CDR3 nucleotides read TGTGCCAGCAGCTTAGGGAGGACTAGCGGGAGCCAAAATGAGCAGTTCTTC.

The chain couples TRBV4-2 to TRBJ2-7; D call uncertain. This CDR3 has 13 amino acids. The V end lost 2 bases, the J end lost 3 bases, and 8 bases lay between the germline ends. CDR1 is LGHNA and CDR2 is YNFKEQ in the germline V gene. Here the CDR3 reads CASSQYRDYEQYF. DNA of the CDR3: TGTGCCAGCAGCCAATATAGAGACTACGAGCAGTACTTC.

The rearrangement joins TRBV27 to TRBJ2-2, with 9 bases aligning to TRBD2. Germline CDR1 MNHEY, CDR2 SMNVEV (reference sequence). V was pared by 5 bases and J by 0 bases, with 7 bases of the junction left unmatched. This CDR3 is 17 amino acids long. CDR3 in DNA: TGTGCCAGCAGTGGATCTAGCGGGGATACGAACACCGGGGAGCTGTTTTTT. Translation gives CASSGSSGDTNTGELFF.

This clone has only a few counts. Sequence at one end of the junction differs from germline and may be a read error. The chain employs TRBV7-9 and TRBJ2-7; D unclear. The CDR3 contains 12 residues. The germline V gene has CDR1 SEHNR and CDR2 FQNEAQ (reference sequence). The CDR3 DNA reads as TGTTCCAGCAGCCCTACGAATGACGAGCAGTACTTC. This codes for CSSSPTNDEQYF.

This chain uses TRBV5-1 with TRBJ2-7; maybe TRBD2 (6 bases). Deletions cut 0 bases from V and 3 bases from J, with 16 bases between. CDR3 length equals 16 residues. In germline, CDR1 is SGHRS, CDR2 YFSETQ. The CDR3 DNA reads as TGCGCCAGCAGCTTGGTAGCGGCAGGGAGTTTCTACGAGCAGTACTTC. Protein: CASSLVAAGSFYEQYF. Supplemented by reference TRBV5-1 and TRBJ2-7, the full variable domain reads KAGVTQTPRYLIKTRGQQVTLSCSPISGHRSVSWYQQTPGQGLQFLFEYFSETQRNKGNFPGRFSGRQFSNSRSEMNVSTLELGDSALYLCASSLVAAGSFYEQYFGPGTRLTVT.

The table lists this clone with a few counts. The chain employs TRBV6-6 and TRBJ1-1; D is unclear. This CDR3 comprises 14 residues. V lost 8 bases, J lost 0 bases, and 13 bases lay in between. The germline CDR1 and CDR2 sequences are MNHNY and SVGAGI (reference sequence). The CDR3 reads CASWTGDMNTEAFF. The CDR3 nucleotides read TGTGCCAGCTGGACGGGAGATATGAACACTGAAGCTTTCTTT.

The J gene is TRBJ1-5, the V gene TRBV27, with 9 positions matching TRBD1. The CDR3 is 18 residues long. Germline V gene data show CDR1 as MNHEY and CDR2 as SMNVEV (reference sequence). The V and J ends lost 5 bases and 0 bases, in that order; junction bases with no gene match: 11. CDR3 in DNA: TGTGCCAGCAGTCAGGGGACAGGGCGTACCTATAGCAATCAGCCCCAGCATTTT. It translates to CASSQGTGRTYSNQPQHF.

The V gene is TRBV28, the J gene TRBJ2-1; maybe TRBD2 (6 bases). The germline V gene has CDR1 MDHEN and CDR2 SYDVKM. The CDR3 has 10 residues. The CDR3 loop is CATSLNEQFF. The CDR3 DNA reads as TGTGCTACTAGCCTCAATGAGCAGTTCTTC. The full variable domain, its missing parts supplied by reference TRBV28 and TRBJ2-1, is DVKVTQSSRYLVKRTGEKVFLECVQDMDHENMFWYRQDPGLGLRLIYFSYDVKMKEKGDIPEGYSVSREKKERFSLILESASTNQTSMYLCATSLNEQFFGPGTRLTVL.

This clone has a handful of counts. The rearrangement joins TRBV4-2 to TRBJ1-4; TRBD1 matches 8 bases. CDR3 length: 20 residues. The J segment lost 0 bases and the V segment lost 0 bases, leaving 12 bases of the junction unmatched. In germline, CDR1 is LGHNA, CDR2 YNFKEQ. This CDR3 reads CASSQDRNRGFGATNEKLFF. Here the CDR3 DNA reads TGTGCCAGCAGCCAAGATAGAAACAGGGGGTTTGGAGCAACTAATGAAAAACTGTTTTTT.

This sequence joins TRBV18 and TRBJ2-7; TRBD2 might be the D (5 bases). CDR1 is KGHSH and CDR2 is LQKENI in the germline V gene. CDR3 length: 14 residues. Trimming removed 4 bases from V and 6 bases from J, with 16 bases in between. CDR3 sequence: CASSLFGSNGEQYV. CDR3 in DNA: TGTGCCAGCTCACTCTTTGGGAGTAACGGCGAGCAGTACGTC.